The following is a T cell receptor (beta chain) sequence with its context. This specimen belongs to a study of blood T cell repertoires in COVID-19. The wider study: Both acute and convalescent COVID-19 samples were obtained from the United States, Italy and Spain.

Per germline, CDR1 SGHTA and CDR2 FQGTGA. The CDR3 totals 14 residues. V lost 2 bases, J lost 1 base, and 8 bases lay in between. The assay was immunoSEQ multiplex PCR, and TCRdb's table has in-frame clones only and misses some. Among under 350,000 clones listed, around nine tenths were seen once. V gene TRBV7-3 combines with J gene TRBJ1-1; D remains ambiguous. Material: peripheral blood. The TCR originated in a man over 45 with acute or convalescent COVID-19. CDR3 sequence (DNA): TGTGCCAGCAGCTTACGGCAGCGGAACACTGAAGCTTTCTTT. Its translation is CASSLRQRNTEAFF.